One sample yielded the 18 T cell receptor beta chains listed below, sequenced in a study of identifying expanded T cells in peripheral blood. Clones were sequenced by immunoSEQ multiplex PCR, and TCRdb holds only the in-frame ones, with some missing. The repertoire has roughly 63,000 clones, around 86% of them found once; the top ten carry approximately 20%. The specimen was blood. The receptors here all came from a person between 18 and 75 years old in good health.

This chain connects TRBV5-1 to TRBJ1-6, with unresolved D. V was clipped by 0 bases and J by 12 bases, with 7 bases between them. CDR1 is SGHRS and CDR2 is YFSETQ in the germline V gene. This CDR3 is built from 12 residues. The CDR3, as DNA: TGCGCCAGCAGCTTGGTTGACAAACCCCTCCACTTT. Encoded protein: CASSLVDKPLHF.

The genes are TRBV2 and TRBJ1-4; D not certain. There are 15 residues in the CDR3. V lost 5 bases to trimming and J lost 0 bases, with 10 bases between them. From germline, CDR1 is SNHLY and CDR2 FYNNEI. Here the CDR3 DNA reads TGTGCCAGCAGTTTTGGCCGTTCAACTAATGAAAAACTGTTTTTT. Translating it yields CASSFGRSTNEKLFF. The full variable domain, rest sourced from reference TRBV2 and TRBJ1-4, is EPEVTQTPSHQVTQMGQEVILRCVPISNHLYFYWYRQILGQKVEFLVSFYNNEISEKSEIFDDQFSVERPDGSNFTLKIRSTKLEDSAMYFCASSFGRSTNEKLFFGSGTQLSVL.

CDR3 region: CSSGLTNEQFF. The CDR3 region has the DNA TGCAGTTCTGGCCTTACCAATGAGCAGTTCTTC. This chain links TRBV20-1 with TRBJ2-1, with unresolved D. The V and J ends lost 8 bases and 6 bases respectively, with 11 bases between them. This CDR3 is 11 amino acids long. The germline gives CDR1 DFQATT, CDR2 SNEGSKA (reference sequence).

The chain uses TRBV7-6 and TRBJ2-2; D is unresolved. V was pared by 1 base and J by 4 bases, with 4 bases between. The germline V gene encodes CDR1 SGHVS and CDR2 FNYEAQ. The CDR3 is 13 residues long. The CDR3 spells CASSLVSTGELFF. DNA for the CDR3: TGTGCCAGCAGCTTAGTGTCCACCGGGGAGCTGTTTTTT.

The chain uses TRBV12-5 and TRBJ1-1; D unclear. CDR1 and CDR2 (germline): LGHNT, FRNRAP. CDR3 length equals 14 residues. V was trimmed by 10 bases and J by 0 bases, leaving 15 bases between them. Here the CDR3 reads CATGVQTVNTEAFF. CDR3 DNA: TGTGCTACCGGTGTCCAAACAGTGAACACTGAAGCTTTCTTT. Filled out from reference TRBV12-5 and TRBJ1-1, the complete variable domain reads DARVTQTPRHKVTEMGQEVTMRCQPILGHNTVFWYRQTMMQGLELLAYFRNRAPLDDSGMPKDRFSAEMPDATLATLKIQPSEPRDSAVYFCATGVQTVNTEAFFGQGTRLTVV.

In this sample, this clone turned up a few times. The DNA for the CDR3 is TGTGCCAGCTCATTTAGCGGGAGAATTTCCGGAGAGACCCAGTACTTC. Translated, it gives CASSFSGRISGETQYF. The chain combines TRBV18 with TRBJ2-5; 9 bases are shared with TRBD2. This CDR3 contains 16 residues. V lost 5 bases, J lost 4 bases, and 11 bases stayed unmatched. Looked up from germline, CDR1 is KGHSH and CDR2 is LQKENI.

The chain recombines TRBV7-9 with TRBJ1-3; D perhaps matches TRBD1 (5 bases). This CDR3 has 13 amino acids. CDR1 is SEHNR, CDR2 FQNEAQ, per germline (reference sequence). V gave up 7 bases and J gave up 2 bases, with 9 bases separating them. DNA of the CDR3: TGTGCCAGCACACGGGGGACTGGAAACACCATATATTTT. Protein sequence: CASTRGTGNTIYF.

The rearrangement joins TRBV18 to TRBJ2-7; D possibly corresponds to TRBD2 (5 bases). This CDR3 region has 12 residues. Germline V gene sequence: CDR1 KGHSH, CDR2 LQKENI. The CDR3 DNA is TGTGCCAGCTCTCCGGGATCCTTCGAGCAGTACGTC. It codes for CASSPGSFEQYV.

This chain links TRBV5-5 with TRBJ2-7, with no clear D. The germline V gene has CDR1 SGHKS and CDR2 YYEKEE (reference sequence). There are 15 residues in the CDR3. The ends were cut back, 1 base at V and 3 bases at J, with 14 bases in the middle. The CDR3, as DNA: TGTGCCAGCAGCTTGACCCCGGCAGCCTACTACGAGCAGTACGTC. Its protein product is CASSLTPAAYYEQYV.

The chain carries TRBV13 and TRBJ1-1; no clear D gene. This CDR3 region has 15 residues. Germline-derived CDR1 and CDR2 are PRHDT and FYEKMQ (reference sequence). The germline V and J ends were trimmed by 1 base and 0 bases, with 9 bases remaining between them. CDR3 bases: TGTGCCAGCAGCTTAGAAGGCTTGATGAACACTGAAGCTTTCTTT. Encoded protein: CASSLEGLMNTEAFF.

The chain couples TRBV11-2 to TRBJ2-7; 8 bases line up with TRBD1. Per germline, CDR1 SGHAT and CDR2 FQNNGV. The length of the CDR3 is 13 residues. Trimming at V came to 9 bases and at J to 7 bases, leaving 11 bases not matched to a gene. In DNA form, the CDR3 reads TGTGCCAGAAGACATCAGGGGGCGCGAGAGCAGTACGTC. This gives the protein CARRHQGAREQYV.

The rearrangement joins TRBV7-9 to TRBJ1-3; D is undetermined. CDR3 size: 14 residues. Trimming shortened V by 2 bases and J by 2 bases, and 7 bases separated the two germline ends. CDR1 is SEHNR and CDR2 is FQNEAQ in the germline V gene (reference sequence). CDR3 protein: CASSLPGTGNTIYF. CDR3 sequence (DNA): TGTGCCAGCAGCTTACCGGGGACTGGAAACACCATATATTTT.

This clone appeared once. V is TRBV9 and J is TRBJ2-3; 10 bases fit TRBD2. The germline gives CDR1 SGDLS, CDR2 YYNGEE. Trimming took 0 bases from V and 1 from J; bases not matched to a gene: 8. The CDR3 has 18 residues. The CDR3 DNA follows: TGTGCCAGCAGCGTAGGCCATCTAGCGGGGGCCCGCACAGATACGCAGTATTTT. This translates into CASSVGHLAGARTDTQYF.

Here the CDR3 reads CASSLGTGSEQYV. The CDR3 DNA reads as TGTGCCAGCAGCTTAGGGACAGGGAGCGAGCAGTACGTC. The V gene is TRBV7-8, the J gene TRBJ2-7; TRBD1 aligns across 8 bases. J lost 6 bases, V lost 1 base, and 2 bases had no gene match. CDR1 is SGHVS and CDR2 is FQNEAQ in the germline V gene. The CDR3 sequence is 13 residues long.

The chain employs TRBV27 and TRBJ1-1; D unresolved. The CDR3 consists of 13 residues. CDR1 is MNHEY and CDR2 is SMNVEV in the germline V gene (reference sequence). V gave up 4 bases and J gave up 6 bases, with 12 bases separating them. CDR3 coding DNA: TGTGCCAGCAGTTCTAGGGTGGTTTCTGAAGCTTTCTTT. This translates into CASSSRVVSEAFF.

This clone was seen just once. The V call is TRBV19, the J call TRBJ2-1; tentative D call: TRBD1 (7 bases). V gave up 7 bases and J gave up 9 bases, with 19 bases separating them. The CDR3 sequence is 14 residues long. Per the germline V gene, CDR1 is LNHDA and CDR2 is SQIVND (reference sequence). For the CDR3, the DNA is TGTGCCAGTACCTCAGGGGGGCCTAAACCTGAGCAGTTCTTC. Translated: CASTSGGPKPEQFF.

This CDR3 is CASSRDLADTQYF. The CDR3 DNA reads TGTGCCAGTAGTAGGGACTTGGCAGATACGCAGTATTTT. The J gene is TRBJ2-3, the V gene TRBV19, with D possibly matching TRBD2 (6 bases). The CDR3 is made up of 13 amino acids. CDR1 LNHDA and CDR2 SQIVND come from the germline V gene (reference sequence). Trimming left V 4 bases short and J 4 bases short, with 9 bases between.

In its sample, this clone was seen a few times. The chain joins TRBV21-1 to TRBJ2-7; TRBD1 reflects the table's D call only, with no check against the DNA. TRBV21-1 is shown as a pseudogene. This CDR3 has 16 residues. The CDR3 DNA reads TGTGCCAGCAGCAAAATATCGACAGTTAGCTCCTACGAGCAGTACTTC. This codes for CASSKISTVSSYEQYF.